This passage covers 32 T cell receptor beta chains from one sample sequenced in a study of T cell responses to AZD1222 COVID-19 vaccine. Repertoires were generated with immunoSEQ multiplex PCR, while TCRdb's copy carries only in-frame clones and drops some. The sample includes about 110,000 clones, around 87% of them seen just once. Here the sequenced sample was peripheral blood, taken 28 days after the second AZD1222 dose. The receptor source for this set is an adult who received the AZD1222 COVID-19 vaccine.

The chain joins TRBV20-1 to TRBJ2-3; D is uncertain. The CDR3 totals 11 residues. From germline, CDR1 is DFQATT and CDR2 SNEGSKA (reference sequence). V shed 2 bases and J shed 9 bases, with 9 bases lying between them. CDR3 nucleotides: TGCAGTGCTAGAAACTCCCCGACGCAGTATTTT. It codes for CSARNSPTQYF.

This chain joins TRBV7-2 and TRBJ1-1; tentative D call: TRBD1 (6 bases). Trimming cost V 5 bases and J 6 bases, with 16 bases left between them. Germline loops: CDR1 SGHTA, CDR2 FQGNSA. The CDR3 totals 14 residues. The CDR3 loop reads CASSPLDRFAEAFF. As DNA, the CDR3 is TGTGCCAGCAGCCCCCTAGACAGGTTCGCTGAAGCTTTCTTT.

The chain recombines TRBV10-1 with TRBJ2-7; no firm D call. The CDR3 contains 11 residues. Germline-derived CDR1 and CDR2 are WNHNN and SYGVQD (reference sequence). Between the trimmed V and J ends, which lost 8 bases and 8 bases, there was a span of 13 bases. CDR3 DNA: TGCGCCAGCGCCTGTGACCGAAAGCAGTACTTC. Amino acid sequence: CASACDRKQYF.

This clone has just one count. The gene calls are TRBV19 and TRBJ1-2, with a tentative D call TRBD1 (5 bases). Trimming pared 3 bases from V and 2 bases from J, leaving 16 bases between. This CDR3 region has 16 residues. Per the germline V gene, CDR1 is LNHDA and CDR2 is SQIVND (reference sequence). The CDR3 DNA is TGTGCCAGTAGTATGAGCTCGGGCAGGGTGAACTATGGCTACACCTTC. This encodes CASSMSSGRVNYGYTF.

This rearrangement joins TRBV4-3 to TRBJ1-2; no definite D call. CDR3 length: 14 residues. V lost 1 base, J lost 6 bases, and 12 bases lay in between. Germline CDR1 reads LGHNA; CDR2 reads YSLEER. The CDR3 region is CASSQVGEGNGYTF. CDR3 bases: TGCGCCAGCAGCCAAGTTGGAGAAGGGAATGGCTACACCTTC.

This chain links TRBV4-2 with TRBJ2-7, with D hard to call. The CDR3 runs to 13 residues. V was cut by 5 bases and J by 2 bases, with 10 bases left in between. Germline-derived CDR1 and CDR2 are LGHNA and YNFKEQ. CDR3 in amino acids: CASSGPKTYEQYF. In nucleotides, the CDR3 is TGTGCCAGCAGCGGTCCCAAAACCTACGAGCAGTACTTC.

The chain joins TRBV21-1 to TRBJ2-7; the table assigns TRBD2, which was not confirmed against the DNA. TRBV21-1 represents a pseudogene. The CDR3 has 17 residues. The CDR3 here is CASSATAPGVLRHEQYF. The CDR3 DNA reads as TGTGCCAGCAGCGCTACGGCCCCGGGAGTCCTACGCCACGAGCAGTACTTC.

The chain couples TRBV4-1 to TRBJ2-1, with D tentatively TRBD2 (5 bases). The V gene lost 2 bases and the J gene lost 7 bases, with 12 bases spanning the gap. The CDR3 contains 14 residues. CDR1 MGHRA and CDR2 YSYEKL come from the germline V gene. The CDR3 bases are TGCGCCAGCAGCCAATGGAAACGGGATAATGAGCAGTTCTTC. The encoded protein is CASSQWKRDNEQFF.

The chain recombines TRBV7-2 with TRBJ2-3; TRBD1 matches 8 bases. Per the germline V gene, CDR1 is SGHTA and CDR2 is FQGNSA. The junction had 6 bases not matched to a gene; V was cut back by 4 bases and J by 0 bases. The CDR3 length is 16 residues. The CDR3 nucleotides read TGTGCCAGCAGCTCCGGACAGGGCCCTAGCACAGATACGCAGTATTTT. Translating gives CASSSGQGPSTDTQYF.

The rearrangement uses TRBV5-1 and TRBJ2-1; 9 nucleotides agree with TRBD2. Looked up from germline, CDR1 is SGHRS and CDR2 is YFSETQ. J lost 9 bases, V lost 1 base, and 8 bases had no gene match. The CDR3 runs to 15 residues. The CDR3 DNA reads TGCGCCAGCAGCTTGATCCGCGGGGGGGCGGCTGAGCAGTTCTTC. Amino acids: CASSLIRGGAAEQFF.

This chain links TRBV5-5 with TRBJ1-4, with a tentative D call TRBD1 (6 bases). V lost 0 bases to trimming and J lost 8 bases, with 11 bases between them. The CDR3 consists of 14 residues. Germline CDR1 and CDR2: SGHKS and YYEKEE (reference sequence). In nucleotides, the CDR3 is TGTGCCAGCAGCTTGGGGACGGGGGGCGAAAAACTGTTTTTT. Amino acid sequence: CASSLGTGGEKLFF.

The J gene is TRBJ2-2, the V gene TRBV9; the D gene is possibly TRBD2 (6 bases). Germline-derived CDR1 and CDR2 are SGDLS and YYNGEE. The CDR3 totals 13 residues. Trimming stripped 9 bases from V and 6 bases from J, with 15 bases between. The chain's CDR3 is CATGAGRAGELFF. The CDR3 DNA follows: TGTGCCACCGGCGCGGGAAGGGCCGGGGAGCTGTTTTTT.

This clone was picked up a small number of times. The chain links TRBV15 to TRBJ2-3, with TRBD2 identical over 7 bases. Germline V gives CDR1 LNHNV, CDR2 YYDKDF (reference sequence). The ends lost 8 bases at V and 4 bases at J; junction bases unmatched: 15. The CDR3 is 16 amino acids. The CDR3 loop reads CATRSRTSGAPDTQYF. The CDR3, as DNA: TGTGCCACCCGAAGCCGGACTAGTGGTGCGCCAGATACGCAGTATTTT.

The V and J genes are TRBV29-1 and TRBJ2-7; perhaps TRBD1 as D (6 bases). V was trimmed by 6 bases and J by 2 bases, leaving 14 bases between them. Germline values: CDR1 SQVTM, CDR2 ANQGSEA. The CDR3 is made up of 13 amino acids. CDR3: CSVKMDRPYEQYF. The CDR3 nucleotides are TGCAGCGTCAAGATGGACAGACCCTACGAGCAGTACTTC.

This chain uses TRBV6-5 with TRBJ2-3, with 11 nucleotides matching TRBD2. CDR3 length equals 15 residues. Trimming removed 6 bases from V and 2 bases from J; junction bases left unmatched: 4. Germline V gene data show CDR1 as MNHEY and CDR2 as SVGAGI. For the CDR3, the DNA is TGTGCCAGCAGCTTGGGACTAGCGGACACAGATACGCAGTATTTT. Translating gives CASSLGLADTDTQYF.

The chain couples TRBV7-6 to TRBJ2-1; TRBD2 aligns across 7 bases. Germline values: CDR1 SGHVS, CDR2 FNYEAQ. CDR3 length: 15 residues. V shed 4 bases and J 8 bases; nucleotides not matched to a gene: 11. CDR3 sequence: CASSSRTSRLYEQFF. The CDR3 bases are TGTGCCAGCAGCTCTCGGACTAGTCGACTATATGAGCAGTTCTTC.

This clone was detected a few times. The chain has TRBV20-1 and TRBJ1-1, with D unresolved. CDR1 DFQATT and CDR2 SNEGSKA come from the germline V gene (reference sequence). The CDR3 totals 15 residues. The V gene lost 4 bases and the J gene lost 0 bases, with 15 bases spanning the gap. Here the CDR3 DNA reads TGCAGTGCTACTGAGAATGGACGGATGAACACTGAAGCTTTCTTT. This sequence encodes CSATENGRMNTEAFF.

This chain connects TRBV2 to TRBJ1-2; D gene ambiguous. Germline V lookup: CDR1 SNHLY, CDR2 FYNNEI. Trimming left V 6 bases short and J 5 bases short, with 13 bases between. The CDR3 runs to 13 residues. The CDR3 nucleotides are TGTGCCAGCAGAAAACGGACCGAGTATGGCTACACCTTC. It is translated as CASRKRTEYGYTF. Full variable domain (missing parts from reference TRBV2 and TRBJ1-2): EPEVTQTPSHQVTQMGQEVILRCVPISNHLYFYWYRQILGQKVEFLVSFYNNEISEKSEIFDDQFSVERPDGSNFTLKIRSTKLEDSAMYFCASRKRTEYGYTFGSGTRLTVV.

CDR3 in DNA: TGCGCCAGCAGCCCGAGTGGTGATACGCAGTATTTT. Translation gives CASSPSGDTQYF. The chain carries TRBV5-1 and TRBJ2-3; no clear D gene. The CDR3 length is 12 residues. Germline CDR1 and CDR2: SGHRS and YFSETQ. With 4 bases removed from V and 6 bases from J, the gap between germline ends came to 9 bases.

J is TRBJ2-5 and V is TRBV18; either TRBD1 or TRBD2 may supply D (6 bases each). The germline CDR1 and CDR2 sequences are KGHSH and LQKENI. V was pared by 2 bases and J by 5 bases, with 21 bases between. The CDR3 is made up of 17 amino acids. CDR3 nucleotide sequence: TGTGCCAGCTCACCAGAAATGGGGGGCGAAACTAGGGAGACCCAGTACTTC. Amino acid sequence: CASSPEMGGETRETQYF. The whole variable domain, filled in from reference TRBV18 and TRBJ2-5, reads NAGVMQNPRHLVRRRGQEARLRCSPMKGHSHVYWYRQLPEEGLKFMVYLQKENIIDESGMPKERFSAEFPKEGPSILRIQQVVRGDSAAYFCASSPEMGGETRETQYFGPGTRLLVL.

This clone appeared once. The chain couples TRBV10-3 to TRBJ2-7; no clear D gene. CDR3 length: 13 amino acids. V was cut by 4 bases and J by 3 bases, with 10 bases left in between. Germline CDR1 and CDR2: ENHRY and SYGVKD. The CDR3, as DNA: TGTGCCATCAGTGTGGAGACATACTACGAGCAGTACTTC. It yields the protein CAISVETYYEQYF.

The chain recombines TRBV5-1 with TRBJ1-4; 11 bases are shared with TRBD1. The V gene's germline CDR1 is SGHRS and CDR2 YFSETQ. V dropped 4 bases and J dropped 8; count of bases not matched to a gene: 10. This CDR3 is built from 16 residues. CDR3 residues: CASSRQGQGAQEKLFF. CDR3 sequence (DNA): TGCGCCAGCAGCCGACAAGGACAGGGGGCGCAGGAAAAACTGTTTTTT.

The chain links TRBV6-5 to TRBJ2-1, with D possibly being TRBD2 (6 bases). CDR1 is MNHEY and CDR2 is SVGAGI in the germline V gene. The CDR3 is 15 amino acids. V dropped 2 bases and J dropped 0 bases, with 8 bases sitting between them. The CDR3 loop is CASSYAAGSYNEQFF. Here the CDR3 DNA reads TGTGCCAGCAGTTACGCAGCGGGCTCCTACAATGAGCAGTTCTTC.

V usage is TRBV9 and J usage is TRBJ1-3; 8 nucleotides line up with TRBD1. The CDR3 contains 17 residues. The V gene's germline CDR1 is SGDLS and CDR2 YYNGEE. Trimming removed 3 bases from V and 8 bases from J; junction bases left unmatched: 16. CDR3 sequence reads: CASSASGRAGGKDTIYF. The CDR3 DNA sequence: TGTGCCAGCAGCGCCAGTGGTAGGGCAGGGGGCAAGGACACCATATATTTT. The whole variable domain, filled in from reference TRBV9 and TRBJ1-3, reads DSGVTQTPKHLITATGQRVTLRCSPRSGDLSVYWYQQSLDQGLQFLIQYYNGEERAKGNILERFSAQQFPDLHSELNLSSLELGDSALYFCASSASGRAGGKDTIYFGEGSWLTVV.

Notes on this clone: Within the sample, other DNA sequences also encode this same CDR3. V usage is TRBV19 and J usage is TRBJ1-5; a weak D match, TRBD1 (6 bases). The CDR3 has 14 amino acids. Germline V gene sequence: CDR1 LNHDA, CDR2 SQIVND (reference sequence). The germline V and J ends were trimmed by 2 bases and 1 base, with 6 bases remaining between them. The CDR3 loop is CASSITGSNQPQHF. The CDR3, as DNA: TGTGCCAGTAGTATAACAGGGAGCAATCAGCCCCAGCATTTT.

This chain links TRBV6-2 or TRBV6-3 with TRBJ1-1; no reliable D call. Trimming left V 6 bases short and J 4 bases short, with 15 bases between. This CDR3 is built from 14 residues. The germline CDR1 and CDR2 sequences are MNHEY and SVGEGT. The CDR3 DNA reads TGTGCCAGCAGCGGGGTATTTCCGAGCACTGAAGCTTTCTTT. The encoded protein is CASSGVFPSTEAFF.

The chain joins TRBV15 to TRBJ1-2; no firm D call. V lost 5 bases, J lost 2 bases, and 3 bases lay in between. The CDR3 contains 11 residues. CDR1 and CDR2 from the germline V gene are LNHNV and YYDKDF (reference sequence). CDR3 protein: CATSFNYGYTF. DNA for the CDR3: TGTGCCACCAGCTTCAACTATGGCTACACCTTC.

The rearrangement links TRBV19 to TRBJ1-2; D remains unclear. This CDR3 contains 13 residues. Trimming cost V 0 bases and J 4 bases, with 6 bases left between them. In germline, CDR1 is LNHDA, CDR2 SQIVND (reference sequence). Written as DNA, the CDR3 is TGTGCCAGTAGTATAGACAGGACCTATGGCTACACCTTC. Protein product: CASSIDRTYGYTF.

The chain has TRBV27 and TRBJ1-2; TRBD1 is a possible D gene (6 bases). The CDR3 is made up of 16 amino acids. V was shortened by 3 bases and J by 5 bases, with 19 bases between the two germline ends. Germline CDR1 reads MNHEY; CDR2 reads SMNVEV (reference sequence). CDR3 DNA: TGTGCCAGCAGTTTTTTGGGCCAGGGGATTGGGTATGGCTACACCTTC. Translated: CASSFLGQGIGYGYTF.

This clone was seen only once. This chain links TRBV5-4 with TRBJ2-2; 11 nucleotides match TRBD2. This CDR3 is 14 amino acids long. CDR1 is SGHNT, CDR2 YYREEE, per germline (reference sequence). V lost 7 bases and J lost 4; bases outside the gene matches: 3. The CDR3 is CASHSGGATGELFF. The CDR3 region has the DNA TGTGCCAGCCATAGCGGGGGGGCCACCGGGGAGCTGTTTTTT.

The genes are TRBV19 and TRBJ2-1; TRBD1 or TRBD2 may be the D gene (5 bases each). Trimming pared 3 bases from V and 10 bases from J, leaving 28 bases between. CDR1 and CDR2 from the germline V gene are LNHDA and SQIVND (reference sequence). This CDR3 spans 18 amino acids. CDR3 sequence (DNA): TGTGCCAGTAGTATGAGGTACCGCCGGGGACCAAGGATCAACGAGCAGTTCTTC. Translating gives CASSMRYRRGPRINEQFF.

V is TRBV5-1 and J is TRBJ1-4; 7 bases are a match to TRBD1. V gave up 1 base and J gave up 3 bases; unmatched junction bases: 3. The CDR3 covers 15 residues. Germline V gene data show CDR1 as SGHRS and CDR2 as YFSETQ. CDR3 DNA: TGCGCCAGCAGCTTGAGCGGGACAGCTAATGAAAAACTGTTTTTT. It translates to CASSLSGTANEKLFF.